This TCR beta chain was obtained from a study of cytomegalovirus exposure and HLA in healthy donors. From germline, CDR1 is MNHNS and CDR2 SASEGT. The CDR3 spans 13 residues. Trimming removed 7 bases at V and 1 base at J, with 10 bases between. The PCR contained 60 Vbeta and 13 Jbeta primers. As originally analysed: A follow-up analysis tallied 70 million to 80 million unique TCR beta chains, some 11 million shared. Repertoires were generated with immunoSEQ multiplex PCR, while TCRdb's copy carries only in-frame clones and drops some. V and J calls and clone size follow that table, whereas D and trimming were derived from the DNA. The data show under 200,000 clones, with around 68% seen just once and about 3.2% held by the top ten.

The TCR originated in a man in his forties or fifties in good health and CMV-seronegative. Sequenced: PBMCs. This sequence joins TRBV6-1 and TRBJ2-5; D call uncertain. The DNA of the CDR3 is TGTGCCAGCACCATGTGGCCCCAAGAGACCCAGTACTTC. The encoded protein is CASTMWPQETQYF.